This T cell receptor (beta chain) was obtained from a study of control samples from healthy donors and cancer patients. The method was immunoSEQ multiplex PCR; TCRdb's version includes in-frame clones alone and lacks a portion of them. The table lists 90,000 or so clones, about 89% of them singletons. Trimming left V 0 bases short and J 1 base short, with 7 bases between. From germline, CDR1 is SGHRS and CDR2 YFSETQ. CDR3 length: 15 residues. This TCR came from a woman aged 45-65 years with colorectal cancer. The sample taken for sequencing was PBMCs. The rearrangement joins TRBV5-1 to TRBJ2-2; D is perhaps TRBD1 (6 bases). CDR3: CASSLGTVNTGELFF. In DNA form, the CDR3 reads TGCGCCAGCAGCTTGGGGACAGTGAACACCGGGGAGCTGTTTTTT. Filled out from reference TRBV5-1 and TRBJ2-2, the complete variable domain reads KAGVTQTPRYLIKTRGQQVTLSCSPISGHRSVSWYQQTPGQGLQFLFEYFSETQRNKGNFPGRFSGRQFSNSRSEMNVSTLELGDSALYLCASSLGTVNTGELFFGEGSRLTVL.